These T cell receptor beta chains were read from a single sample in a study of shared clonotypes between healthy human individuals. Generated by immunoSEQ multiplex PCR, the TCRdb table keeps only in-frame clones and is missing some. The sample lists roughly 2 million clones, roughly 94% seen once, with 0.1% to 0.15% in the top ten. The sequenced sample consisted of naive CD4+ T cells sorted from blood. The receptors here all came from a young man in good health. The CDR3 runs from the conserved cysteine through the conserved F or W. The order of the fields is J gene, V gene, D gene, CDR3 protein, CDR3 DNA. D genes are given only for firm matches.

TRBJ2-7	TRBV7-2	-	CASSLAGLGTGQYF	TGTGCCAGCAGCTTAGCAGGTCTCGGGACGGGGCAGTACTTC
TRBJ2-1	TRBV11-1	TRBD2	CASSLSGGDNEQFF	TGTGCCAGCAGCCTTAGCGGGGGAGACAATGAGCAGTTCTTC
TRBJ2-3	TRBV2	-	CASSGPAPRTDTQYF	TGTGCCAGCAGTGGGCCGGCACCCCGAACAGATACGCAGTATTTT
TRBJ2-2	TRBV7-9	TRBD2	CASRSRAGVNTGELFF	TGTGCCAGCAGATCTAGAGCGGGAGTGAACACCGGGGAGCTGTTTTTT
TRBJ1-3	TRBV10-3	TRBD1	CAITPGQGGNTIYF	TGTGCCATCACCCCGGGACAGGGGGGAAACACCATATATTTT
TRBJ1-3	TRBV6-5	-	CASSTTGLGNTIYF	TGTGCCAGCAGTACTACAGGGCTTGGAAACACCATATATTTT
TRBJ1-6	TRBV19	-	CASSIARNNSPLHF	TGTGCCAGTAGTATAGCCAGAAATAATTCACCCCTCCACTTT
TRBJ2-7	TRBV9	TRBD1	CASSVGPGGSYEQYF	TGTGCCAGCAGCGTAGGCCCAGGGGGCAGCTACGAGCAGTACTTC
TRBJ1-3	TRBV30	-	CAWSLGTAGNTIYF	TGTGCCTGGTCTCTCGGGACCGCAGGAAACACCATATATTTT
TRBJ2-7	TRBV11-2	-	CASSNWDQSSYEQYF	TGTGCCAGCAGCAATTGGGACCAGAGCTCCTACGAGCAGTACTTC
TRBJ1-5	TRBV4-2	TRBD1	CASSQVQGFSNQPQHF	TGTGCCAGCAGCCAGGTACAGGGGTTTAGCAATCAGCCCCAGCATTTT
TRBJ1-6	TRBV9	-	CASSVVSQGGSPLHF	TGTGCCAGCAGCGTAGTCAGTCAGGGAGGTTCACCCCTCCACTTT
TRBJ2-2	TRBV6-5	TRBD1	CASRLQGEVTGELFF	TGTGCCAGCAGATTACAGGGGGAGGTCACCGGGGAGCTGTTTTTT
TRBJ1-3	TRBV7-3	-	CASSPRTDSGNTIYF	TGTGCCAGCAGCCCCCGGACAGACTCTGGAAACACCATATATTTT
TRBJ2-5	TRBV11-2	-	CASSLEGGRWGETQYF	TGTGCCAGCAGCTTAGAAGGAGGACGGTGGGGAGAGACCCAGTACTTC
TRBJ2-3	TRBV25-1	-	CASSWGKGVVDTQYF	TGTGCCAGCAGTTGGGGAAAGGGGGTAGTAGATACGCAGTATTTT
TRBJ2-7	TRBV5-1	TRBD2	CASGPGLAVDEQYF	TGCGCCAGCGGCCCTGGGCTAGCGGTCGACGAGCAGTACTTC
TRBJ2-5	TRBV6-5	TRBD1	CASRPDRGWEETQYF	TGTGCCAGCAGACCGGACAGGGGTTGGGAAGAGACCCAGTACTTC
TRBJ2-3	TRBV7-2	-	CASQKGTDTQYF	TGTGCCTCGCAGAAGGGCACAGATACGCAGTATTTT
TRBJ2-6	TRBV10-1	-	CASSRTTIDWGANVLTF	TGCGCCAGCAGCCGCACGACCATCGACTGGGGGGCCAACGTCCTGACTTTC
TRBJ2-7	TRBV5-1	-	CASSSGEISSYEQYF	TGCGCCAGCAGCTCCGGGGAGATTAGCTCCTACGAGCAGTACTTC
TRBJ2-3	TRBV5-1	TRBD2	CASTSWGTSGSTDTQYF	TGCGCCAGCACCTCCTGGGGGACTAGCGGGAGCACAGATACGCAGTATTTT
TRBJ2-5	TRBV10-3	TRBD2	CAIRTSGGGLETQYF	TGTGCCATCAGGACTAGCGGGGGGGGTTTAGAGACCCAGTACTTC
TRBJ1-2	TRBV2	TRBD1	CASSEEGAGGYTF	TGTGCCAGCAGTGAAGAGGGGGCGGGAGGCTACACCTTC
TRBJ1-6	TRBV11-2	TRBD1	CASSLGDGTAYSPLHF	TGTGCCAGCAGCTTAGGGGACGGGACAGCATATTCACCCCTCCACTTT
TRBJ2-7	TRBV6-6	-	CASRTVTSYEQYF	TGTGCCAGTCGGACAGTTACATCCTACGAGCAGTACTTC
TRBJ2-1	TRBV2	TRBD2	CASSQLAGGENEQFF	TGTGCCAGCAGCCAACTAGCGGGGGGAGAAAATGAGCAGTTCTTC
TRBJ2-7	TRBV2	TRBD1	CASSETLQGSPYEQYF	TGTGCCAGCAGTGAAACCCTACAGGGGTCCCCCTACGAGCAGTACTTC
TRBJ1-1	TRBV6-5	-	CASTENTGPNTEAFF	TGTGCCAGCACCGAGAACACGGGCCCGAACACTGAAGCTTTCTTT
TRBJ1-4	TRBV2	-	CASRADRYNEKLFF	TGTGCCAGCAGGGCGGACCGCTATAATGAAAAACTGTTTTTT
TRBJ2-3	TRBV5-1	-	CASSLESDTQYF	TGCGCCAGCAGCTTGGAATCAGATACGCAGTATTTT
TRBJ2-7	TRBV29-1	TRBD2	CSVGTNYEQYF	TGCAGCGTGGGGACTAATTACGAGCAGTACTTC